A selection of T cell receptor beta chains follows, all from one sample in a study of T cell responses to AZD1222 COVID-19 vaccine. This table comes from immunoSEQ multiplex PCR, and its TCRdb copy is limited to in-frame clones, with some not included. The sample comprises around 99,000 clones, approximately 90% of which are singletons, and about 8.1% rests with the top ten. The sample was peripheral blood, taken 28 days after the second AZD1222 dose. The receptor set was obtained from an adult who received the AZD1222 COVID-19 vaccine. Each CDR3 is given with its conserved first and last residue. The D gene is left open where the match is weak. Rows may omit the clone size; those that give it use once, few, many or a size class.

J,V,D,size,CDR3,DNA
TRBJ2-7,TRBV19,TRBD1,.,CASGPAGTGQREQYF,TGTGCCAGTGGTCCTGCTGGGACAGGGCAGCGCGAGCAGTACTTC
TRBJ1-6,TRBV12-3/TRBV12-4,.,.,CASSQNSPLHF,TGTGCCAGCAGTCAGAATTCACCCCTCCACTTT
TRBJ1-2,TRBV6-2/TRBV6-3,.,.,CASSYSQGRGYTF,TGTGCCAGCAGTTACTCTCAGGGACGGGGCTACACCTTC
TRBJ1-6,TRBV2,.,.,CASSERSYNSPLHF,TGTGCCAGCAGTGAAAGGTCCTATAATTCACCCCTCCACTTT
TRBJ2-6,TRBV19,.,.,CASSIADGTGANVLTF,TGTGCCAGTAGTATTGCCGACGGGACTGGGGCCAACGTCCTGACTTTC
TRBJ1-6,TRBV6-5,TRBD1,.,CASSRTGDSPLHF,TGTGCCAGCAGCCGGACAGGAGATTCACCCCTCCACTTT
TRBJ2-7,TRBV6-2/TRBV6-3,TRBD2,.,CASSSGTSGRLVYEQYF,TGTGCCAGCAGTTCCGGGACTAGCGGGAGATTAGTCTACGAGCAGTACTTC
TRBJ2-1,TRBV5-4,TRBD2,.,CASSLTSGSSNEQFF,TGTGCCAGCAGCTTGACTAGCGGGAGCTCGAATGAGCAGTTCTTC
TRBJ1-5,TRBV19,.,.,CASSSPLRGGQPQHF,TGTGCCAGTAGTTCCCCATTACGTGGGGGCCAGCCCCAGCATTTT
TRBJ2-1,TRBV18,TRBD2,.,CASSPPAGGPSHEQFF,TGTGCCAGCTCACCACCGGCGGGAGGGCCCTCCCATGAGCAGTTCTTC
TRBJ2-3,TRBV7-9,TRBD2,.,CASSFPTSGTDTQYF,TGTGCCAGCAGCTTTCCGACTAGCGGCACAGATACGCAGTATTTT
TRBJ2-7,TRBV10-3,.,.,CAISERGQGPYEQYF,TGTGCCATCAGTGAAAGAGGGCAGGGCCCCTACGAGCAGTACTTC
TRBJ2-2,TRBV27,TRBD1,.,CASSRGQGGNTGELFF,TGTGCCAGCAGTCGAGGACAGGGGGGAAACACCGGGGAGCTGTTTTTT
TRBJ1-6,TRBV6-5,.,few,CASKARGSYNSPLHF,TGTGCCAGCAAGGCACGGGGCTCCTATAATTCACCCCTCCACTTT
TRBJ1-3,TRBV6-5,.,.,CASSYGAPDSGNTIYF,TGTGCCAGCAGTTACGGGGCCCCAGACTCTGGAAACACCATATATTTT
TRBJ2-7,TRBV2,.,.,CASRLQGAPEQYF,TGTGCCAGCAGGTTACAGGGAGCGCCAGAGCAGTACTTC
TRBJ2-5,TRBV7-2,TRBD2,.,CASSLEPSGAQETQYF,TGTGCCAGCAGCTTAGAACCTAGCGGGGCTCAAGAGACCCAGTACTTC
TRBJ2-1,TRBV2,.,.,CASSEGGNEQFF,TGTGCCAGCAGTGAAGGTGGGAATGAGCAGTTCTTC
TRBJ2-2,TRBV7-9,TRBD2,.,CASSTPKRLAGQTNTGELFF,TGTGCCAGCAGCACGCCCAAACGACTAGCGGGACAGACGAACACCGGGGAGCTGTTTTTT
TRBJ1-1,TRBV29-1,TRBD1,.,CSTGTGSNTEAFF,TGCAGCACGGGGACAGGGTCGAACACTGAAGCTTTCTTT
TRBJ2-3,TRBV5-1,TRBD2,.,CASKREFNTDTQYF,TGCGCCAGCAAGCGGGAGTTCAACACAGATACGCAGTATTTT
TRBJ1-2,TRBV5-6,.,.,CASSLRGRGYTF,TGTGCCAGCAGCTTGCGAGGGCGTGGCTACACCTTC
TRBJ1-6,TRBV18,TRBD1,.,CASSVQGDYNSPLHF,TGTGCCAGCTCAGTACAGGGGGACTATAATTCACCCCTCCACTTT
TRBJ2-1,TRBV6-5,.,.,CASRGSYNEQFF,TGTGCCAGCAGGGGATCCTACAATGAGCAGTTCTTC
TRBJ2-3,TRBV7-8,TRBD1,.,CASSPPFRMRGRTDTQYF,TGTGCCAGCAGCCCTCCTTTTAGGATGAGGGGGCGGACAGATACGCAGTATTTT
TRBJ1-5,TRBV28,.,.,CASSLPGQPQHF,TGTGCCAGCAGTCTCCCCGGGCAGCCCCAGCATTTT
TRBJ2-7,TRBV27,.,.,CASTLGRDRTHEQYF,TGTGCCAGCACCCTAGGCCGAGACAGAACCCACGAGCAGTACTTC
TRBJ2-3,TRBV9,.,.,CASSGETGLAFTDTQYF,TGTGCCAGCAGCGGTGAGACAGGTCTCGCTTTCACAGATACGCAGTATTTT
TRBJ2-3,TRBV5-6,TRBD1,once,CASSYWDRLDTQYF,TGTGCCAGCAGCTACTGGGACAGACTGGATACGCAGTATTTT
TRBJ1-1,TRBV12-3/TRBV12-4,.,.,CASSLEAGLVAFF,TGTGCCAGCAGTTTAGAGGCGGGACTTGTAGCTTTCTTT
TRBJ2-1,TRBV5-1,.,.,CASSPRVGPRDEQFF,TGCGCCAGCAGCCCCCGCGTAGGGCCACGGGATGAGCAGTTCTTC
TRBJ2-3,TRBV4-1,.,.,CASSQELPTDTQYF,TGCGCCAGCAGCCAAGAACTGCCCACAGATACGCAGTATTTT
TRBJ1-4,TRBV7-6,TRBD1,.,CASSSRTGRSEKLFF,TGTGCCAGCAGCTCTCGGACAGGGAGAAGTGAAAAACTGTTTTTT
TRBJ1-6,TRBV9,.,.,CASSVDFGGANSPLHF,TGTGCCAGCAGCGTAGATTTTGGTGGGGCAAATTCACCCCTCCACTTT
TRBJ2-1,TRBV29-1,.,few,CSVEDKEKGVEYEQFF,TGCAGCGTTGAAGATAAGGAGAAGGGAGTAGAATATGAGCAGTTCTTC
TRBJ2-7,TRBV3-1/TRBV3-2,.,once,CASSFRTFTQEQYF,TGTGCCAGCAGCTTCCGGACTTTCACGCAGGAGCAGTACTTC
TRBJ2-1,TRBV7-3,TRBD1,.,CASSSGTGDLEQFF,TGTGCCAGCAGCTCCGGAACAGGGGATCTTGAGCAGTTCTTC